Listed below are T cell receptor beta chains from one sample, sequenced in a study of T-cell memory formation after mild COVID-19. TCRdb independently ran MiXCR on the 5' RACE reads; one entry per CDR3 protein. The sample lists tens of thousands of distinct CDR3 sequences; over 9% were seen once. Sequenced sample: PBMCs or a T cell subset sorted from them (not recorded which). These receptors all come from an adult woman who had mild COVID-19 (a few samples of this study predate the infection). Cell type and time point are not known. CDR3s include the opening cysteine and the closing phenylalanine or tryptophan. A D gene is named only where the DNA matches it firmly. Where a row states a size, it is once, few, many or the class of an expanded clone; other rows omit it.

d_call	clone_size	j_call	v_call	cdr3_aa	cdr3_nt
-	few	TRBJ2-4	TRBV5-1	CASSGVLGIQYF	TGCGCCAGCTCCGGTGTCTTGGGCATTCAGTACTTC
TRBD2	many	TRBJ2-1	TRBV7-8	CASSPKRLAGGRGNEQFF	TGTGCCAGCAGCCCCAAACGGCTAGCGGGAGGAAGGGGGAATGAGCAGTTCTTC
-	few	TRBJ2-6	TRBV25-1	CASSGLDRPPSVGANVLTF	TGTGCCAGCAGTGGCCTTGACAGGCCTCCGTCGGTAGGGGCCAACGTCCTGACTTTC
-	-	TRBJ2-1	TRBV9	CASSVQGSDYNEQFF	TGTGCCAGCAGCGTGCAGGGGTCGGATTACAATGAGCAGTTCTTC
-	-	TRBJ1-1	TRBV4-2	CASSRDSEAFF	TGTGCCAGCAGCCGCGATTCGGAAGCTTTCTTT
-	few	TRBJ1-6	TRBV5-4	CASTPPHF	TGTGCCAGCACCCCACCCCACTTT
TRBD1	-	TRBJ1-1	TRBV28	CASSLEGAIRTEAFF	TGTGCCAGCAGTTTAGAGGGGGCGATTCGCACTGAAGCTTTCTTT
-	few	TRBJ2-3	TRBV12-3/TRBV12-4	CASSPEPGWADTQYF	TGTGCCAGCAGTCCAGAGCCGGGGTGGGCAGATACGCAGTATTTT
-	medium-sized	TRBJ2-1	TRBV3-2	CASSQFGQGAYNEQFF	-
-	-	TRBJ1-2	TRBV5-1	CASSLGQANYGYTF	TGCGCCAGCAGCCTGGGACAAGCTAACTATGGCTACACCTTC
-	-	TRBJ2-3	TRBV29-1	CSVEDQVGSGDTQYF	TGCAGCGTTGAAGATCAGGTCGGGAGCGGAGATACGCAGTATTTT
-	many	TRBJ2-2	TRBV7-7	CASSPGAVTGELFF	TGTGCCAGCAGCCCGGGGGCGGTCACCGGGGAGCTGTTTTTT
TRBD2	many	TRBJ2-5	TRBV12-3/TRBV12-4	CASRQLAVGVRGTQYF	TGTGCCAGCAGACAACTAGCGGTCGGAGTTCGAGGGACCCAGTACTTC
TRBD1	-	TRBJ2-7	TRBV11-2	CASSEGTGYFTYEQYF	TGTGCCAGCAGCGAAGGGACAGGCTATTTTACCTACGAGCAGTACTTC
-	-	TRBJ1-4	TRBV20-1	CSAILLDGEKLFF	TGCAGTGCTATACTATTGGACGGAGAAAAACTGTTTTTT
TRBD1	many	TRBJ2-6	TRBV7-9	CASSYPSGGAGANVLTF	TGTGCCAGCAGTTACCCTTCAGGGGGCGCCGGGGCCAACGTCCTGACTTTC
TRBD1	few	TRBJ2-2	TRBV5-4	CASSFRDSSNTGELFF	TGTGCCAGCAGTTTTAGGGACAGTTCGAACACCGGGGAGCTGTTTTTT
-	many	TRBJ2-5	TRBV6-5	CASSYSVAGGEETQYF	TGTGCCAGCAGTTACTCGGTGGCAGGGGGGGAAGAGACCCAGTACTTC
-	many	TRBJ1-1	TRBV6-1	CASIRSRVDTEAFF	TGTGCCAGCATCAGGTCAAGGGTGGACACTGAAGCTTTCTTT
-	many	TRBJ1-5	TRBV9	CASSVGELGNQPQHF	TGTGCCAGCAGCGTGGGGGAATTGGGCAATCAGCCCCAGCATTTT
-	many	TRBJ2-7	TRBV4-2	CASSHGGVAYEQYF	TGTGCCAGCAGCCACGGGGGAGTCGCCTACGAGCAGTACTTC
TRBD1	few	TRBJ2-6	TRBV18	CASSPGQGSWANVLTF	TGTGCCAGCTCACCGGGACAGGGGTCGTGGGCCAACGTCCTGACTTTC
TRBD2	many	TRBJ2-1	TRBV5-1	CASSREGRNEQFF	TGCGCCAGTTCGCGGGAGGGTAGGAATGAGCAGTTCTTC
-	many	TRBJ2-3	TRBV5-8	CASRSPGLRSTDTQYF	TGTGCCAGCAGATCCCCGGGACTGAGAAGCACAGATACGCAGTATTTT
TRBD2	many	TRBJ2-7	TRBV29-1	CSVDLAGGSYEQYF	TGCAGCGTTGACTTGGCGGGAGGCTCCTACGAGCAGTACTTC
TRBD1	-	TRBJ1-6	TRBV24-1	CATSDRDSLPLHF	TGTGCCACCAGTGATCGGGACAGCTTGCCCCTCCACTTT
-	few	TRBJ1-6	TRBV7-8	CASTSSVNSPLHF	TGTGCCAGCACCTCCAGTGTTAATTCACCCCTCCACTTT
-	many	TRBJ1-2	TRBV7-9	CASSLEGLKTF	TGTGCCAGCAGCTTAGAAGGGTTGAAAACCTTC
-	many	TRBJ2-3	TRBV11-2	CASSLDNPPADTQYF	TGTGCCAGCAGCTTAGATAACCCCCCGGCCGATACGCAGTATTTT
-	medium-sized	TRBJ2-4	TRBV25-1	CASSEGSVSKNIQYF	TGTGCCAGCAGTGAGGGTTCGGTTTCGAAAAACATTCAGTACTTC
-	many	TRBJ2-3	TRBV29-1	CSVEDRGTLTDTQYF	TGCAGCGTTGAAGATCGGGGGACTCTCACAGATACGCAGTATTTT
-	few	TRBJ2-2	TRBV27	CASKWQRNTGELFF	TGTGCCAGCAAGTGGCAGAGGAACACCGGGGAGCTGTTTTTT
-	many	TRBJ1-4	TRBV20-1	CSAPGLGGTAEKLFF	TGCAGTGCCCCCGGCTTGGGAGGGACCGCAGAAAAACTGTTTTTT
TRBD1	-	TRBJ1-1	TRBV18	CASAVTGGSTEAFF	TGTGCCAGCGCCGTGACAGGGGGCAGTACTGAAGCTTTCTTT
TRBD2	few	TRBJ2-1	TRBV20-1	CSASPRRSGRNEQFF	TGCAGTGCTAGCCCTAGGCGGAGCGGGAGAAATGAGCAGTTCTTC
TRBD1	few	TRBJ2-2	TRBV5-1	CASSFRQGNTGELFF	TGCGCCAGCAGCTTCAGACAGGGGAACACCGGGGAGCTGTTTTTT
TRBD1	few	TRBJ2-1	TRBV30	CAWISGTGENEQFF	TGTGCCTGGATTTCCGGGACAGGGGAAAATGAGCAGTTCTTC
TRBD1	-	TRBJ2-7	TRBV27	CASSFDRAGGEQYF	TGTGCCAGCAGTTTTGACAGGGCGGGCGGCGAGCAGTACTTC
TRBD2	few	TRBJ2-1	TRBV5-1	CASSLVVGGARDEQFF	TGCGCCAGCAGCTTGGTGGTCGGGGGGGCCAGGGATGAGCAGTTCTTC